What follows are 11 T cell receptor beta chains derived from one specimen sequenced in a study of blood T cell repertoires in COVID-19. TCRdb keeps only in-frame clones here, not all; method: immunoSEQ multiplex PCR. Of around 87,000 clones listed, 70% to 80% are singletons. The sample taken for sequencing was peripheral blood. These receptors all stem from a human donor in a cohort sampled during active COVID-19.

The chain has TRBV2 and TRBJ2-5, with TRBD2 matching over 8 bases. In germline, CDR1 is SNHLY, CDR2 FYNNEI. This CDR3 is built from 14 residues. With 3 bases clipped from V and 7 bases from J, the junction kept 7 bases outside the gene matches. CDR3 coding DNA: TGTGCCAGCAGTGACACGGGAGGGCCAGGGACCCAGTACTTC. Protein: CASSDTGGPGTQYF.

The chain carries TRBV18 and TRBJ1-6; 8 bases fit TRBD1. The length of the CDR3 is 15 residues. Trimming took 2 bases from V and 9 from J; bases not matched to a gene: 6. Per germline, CDR1 KGHSH and CDR2 LQKENI. Here the CDR3 DNA reads TGTGCCAGCTCACCAGGGACAGGCCAACGTTCACCCCTCCACTTT. It specifies CASSPGTGQRSPLHF.

In its sample, this clone was seen once. This rearrangement joins TRBV6-2 or TRBV6-3 to TRBJ2-2, with a weak D call TRBD2 (6 bases). This CDR3 spans 14 amino acids. CDR1 MNHEY and CDR2 SVGEGT come from the germline V gene. Trimming pared 2 bases from V and 4 bases from J, leaving 8 bases between. The CDR3 reads CASSYAGTTGELFF. CDR3 in DNA: TGTGCCAGCAGTTACGCGGGGACCACCGGGGAGCTGTTTTTT.

The V and J genes are TRBV28 and TRBJ1-2, with D possibly being TRBD1 (6 bases). Trimming removed 3 bases from V and 2 bases from J, with 10 bases in between. This CDR3 spans 14 amino acids. Per germline, CDR1 MDHEN and CDR2 SYDVKM. The CDR3 bases are TGTGCCAGCAGTTTTCTGGGGGCGAACTATGGCTACACCTTC. It is translated as CASSFLGANYGYTF.

This clone was seen a few times. The CDR3 protein is CASSLLPGLNTGELFF. Written as DNA, the CDR3 is TGTGCCAGCAGCCTTTTACCGGGACTCAACACCGGGGAGCTGTTTTTT. This rearrangement joins TRBV5-5 to TRBJ2-2; a possible D gene is TRBD2 (6 bases). Trimming removed 4 bases from V and 2 bases from J, with 15 bases in between. Germline-derived CDR1 and CDR2 are SGHKS and YYEKEE (reference sequence). CDR3 length: 16 amino acids.

The V gene is TRBV13, the J gene TRBJ2-1; 11 bases line up with TRBD1. V lost 4 bases and J lost 2; bases outside the gene matches: 4. CDR1 PRHDT and CDR2 FYEKMQ come from the germline V gene (reference sequence). CDR3 length: 16 amino acids. This CDR3 reads CASSSRDRGTYNEQFF. In DNA, the CDR3 is TGTGCCAGCAGCTCCCGGGACAGGGGGACCTACAATGAGCAGTTCTTC.

The chain links TRBV28 to TRBJ1-3; 10 nucleotides agree with TRBD1. Trimming removed 4 bases from V and 5 bases from J; junction bases left unmatched: 5. Germline CDR1 MDHEN, CDR2 SYDVKM. The CDR3 runs to 15 residues. CDR3 DNA sequence: TGTGCCAGCAGTTCTACGGACAGGGGGAGAAACACCATATATTTT. It specifies CASSSTDRGRNTIYF.

The chain couples TRBV18 to TRBJ1-2, with D perhaps matching TRBD1 (5 bases). The ends were cut back, 6 bases at V and 6 bases at J, with 17 bases in the middle. The germline V gene has CDR1 KGHSH and CDR2 LQKENI. CDR3 length: 14 residues. In DNA form, the CDR3 reads TGTGCCAGCTCCCCCGATACACAGGATCATGGCTACACCTTC. It codes for CASSPDTQDHGYTF.

The V and J genes are TRBV12-5 and TRBJ2-1; a possible D gene is TRBD2 (5 bases). The V gene's germline CDR1 is LGHNT and CDR2 FRNRAP. There are 11 residues in the CDR3. Trimming left V 2 bases short and J 11 bases short, with 7 bases between. CDR3 sequence reads: CASGLTGKQFF. In nucleotides, the CDR3 is TGTGCTAGTGGTTTGACCGGGAAGCAGTTCTTC. The full variable domain, rest sourced from reference TRBV12-5 and TRBJ2-1, is DARVTQTPRHKVTEMGQEVTMRCQPILGHNTVFWYRQTMMQGLELLAYFRNRAPLDDSGMPKDRFSAEMPDATLATLKIQPSEPRDSAVYFCASGLTGKQFFGPGTRLTVL.

The J gene is TRBJ1-6, the V gene TRBV6-6; TRBD1 aligns across 10 bases. The V segment lost 8 bases and the J segment 4 bases; nucleotides outside the gene matches: 5. The germline gives CDR1 MNHNY, CDR2 SVGAGI (reference sequence). CDR3 length: 15 amino acids. The CDR3 reads CASGDRGSYNSPLHF. In nucleotides, the CDR3 is TGTGCCAGCGGGGACAGGGGTTCATATAATTCACCCCTCCACTTT.

The chain links TRBV13 to TRBJ2-3; 9 bases line up with TRBD2. Losses at the gene ends were 2 bases for V and 0 bases for J; bases not matched to a gene: 3. From germline, CDR1 is PRHDT and CDR2 FYEKMQ (reference sequence). This CDR3 has 16 amino acids. CDR3 amino acids: CASSLITSGSTDTQYF. The CDR3, as DNA: TGTGCCAGCAGCTTAATCACTAGCGGGAGCACAGATACGCAGTATTTT. The variable domain in full, with the rest retrieved from reference TRBV13 and TRBJ2-3, is AAGVIQSPRHLIKEKRETATLKCYPIPRHDTVYWYQQGPGQDPQFLISFYEKMQSDKGSIPDRFSAQQFSDYHSELNMSSLELGDSALYFCASSLITSGSTDTQYFGPGTRLTVL.